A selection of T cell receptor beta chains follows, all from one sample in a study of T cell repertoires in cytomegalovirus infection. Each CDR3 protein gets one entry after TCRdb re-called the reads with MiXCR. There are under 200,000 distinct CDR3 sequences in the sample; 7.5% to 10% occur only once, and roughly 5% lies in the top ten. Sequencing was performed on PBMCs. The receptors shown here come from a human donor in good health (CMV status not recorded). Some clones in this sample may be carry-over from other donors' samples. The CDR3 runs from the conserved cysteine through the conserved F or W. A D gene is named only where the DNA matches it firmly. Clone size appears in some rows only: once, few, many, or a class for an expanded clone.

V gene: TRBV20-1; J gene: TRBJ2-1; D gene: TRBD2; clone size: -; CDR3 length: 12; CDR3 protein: CSAGTSVNEQFF; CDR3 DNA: TGCAGTGCTGGGACTAGCGTCAATGAGCAGTTCTTC
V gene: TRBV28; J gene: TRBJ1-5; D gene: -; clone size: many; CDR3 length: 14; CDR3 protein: CASTGGGGNQPQHF; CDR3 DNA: TGTGCCAGCACCGGGGGGGGCGGGAATCAGCCCCAGCATTTT
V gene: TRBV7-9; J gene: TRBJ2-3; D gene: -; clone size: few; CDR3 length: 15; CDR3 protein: CASSLAFRSTDTQYF; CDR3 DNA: TGTGCCAGCAGCTTAGCGTTCCGGAGCACAGATACGCAGTATTTT
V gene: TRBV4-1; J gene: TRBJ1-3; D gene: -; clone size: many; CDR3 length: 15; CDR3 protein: CASSQDLDSGNTIYF; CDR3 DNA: TGCGCCAGCAGCCAAGATTTGGACTCTGGAAACACCATATATTTT
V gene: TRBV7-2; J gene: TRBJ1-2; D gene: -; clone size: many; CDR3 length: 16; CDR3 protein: CASSLGSWTVGLGYTF; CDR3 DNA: TGTGCCAGCAGCTTAGGTTCTTGGACAGTCGGACTTGGCTACACCTTC
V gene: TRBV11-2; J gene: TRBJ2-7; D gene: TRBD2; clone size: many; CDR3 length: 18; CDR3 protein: CASSSLGLAGVPSYEQYF; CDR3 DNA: TGTGCCAGCAGCTCCCTGGGGCTAGCGGGAGTGCCGTCCTACGAGCAGTACTTC
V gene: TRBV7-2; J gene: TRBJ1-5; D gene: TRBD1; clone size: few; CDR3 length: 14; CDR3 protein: CASSADRGNQPQHF; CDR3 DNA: TGTGCCAGCAGCGCTGACAGGGGCAATCAGCCCCAGCATTTT
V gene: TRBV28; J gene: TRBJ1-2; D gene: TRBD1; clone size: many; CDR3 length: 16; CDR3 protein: CASSLPLVTGAKGYTF; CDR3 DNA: TGTGCCAGCAGTTTACCCCTCGTGACAGGGGCGAAGGGCTACACCTTC
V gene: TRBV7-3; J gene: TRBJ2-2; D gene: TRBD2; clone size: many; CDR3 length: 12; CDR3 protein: CASSSGGGELFF; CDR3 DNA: TGTGCCAGCAGCTCGGGAGGGGGGGAGCTGTTTTTT
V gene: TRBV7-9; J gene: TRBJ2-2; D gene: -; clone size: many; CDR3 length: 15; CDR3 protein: CASSNPTRPTGELFF; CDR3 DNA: TGTGCCAGCAGCAACCCGACGCGTCCCACCGGGGAGCTGTTTTTT
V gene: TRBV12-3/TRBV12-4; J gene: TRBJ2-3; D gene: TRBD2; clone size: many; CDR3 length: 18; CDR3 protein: CASSSPRGTSGRSDTQYF; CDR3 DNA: TGTGCCAGCAGCTCACCACGTGGGACTAGCGGGAGGTCAGATACGCAGTATTTT
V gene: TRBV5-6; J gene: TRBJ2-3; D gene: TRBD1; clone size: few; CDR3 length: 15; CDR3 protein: CASSLWTGSTDTQYF; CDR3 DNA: TGTGCCAGCAGCTTGTGGACAGGGTCCACAGATACGCAGTATTTT
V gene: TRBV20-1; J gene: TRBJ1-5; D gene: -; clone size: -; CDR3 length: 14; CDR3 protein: CSARERASLWPQHF; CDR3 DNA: TGCAGTGCTAGGGAGAGGGCTTCGTTATGGCCCCAGCATTTT
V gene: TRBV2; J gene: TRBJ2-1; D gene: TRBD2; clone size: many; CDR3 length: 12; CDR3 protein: CASRRLANEQFF; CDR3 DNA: TGTGCCAGCAGGAGACTAGCCAATGAGCAGTTCTTC
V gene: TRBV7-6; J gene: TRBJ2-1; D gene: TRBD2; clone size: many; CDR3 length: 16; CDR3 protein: CASSLVASGRRNEQFF; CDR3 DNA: TGTGCCAGCAGCTTAGTGGCTAGCGGGAGGAGGAATGAGCAGTTCTTC
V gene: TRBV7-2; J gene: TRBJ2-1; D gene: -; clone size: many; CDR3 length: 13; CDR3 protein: CASSLNLFNEQFF; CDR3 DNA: TGTGCCAGCAGCTTAAATCTGTTCAATGAGCAGTTCTTC
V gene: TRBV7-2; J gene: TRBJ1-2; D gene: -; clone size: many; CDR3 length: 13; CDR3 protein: CASSLSRTYGYTF; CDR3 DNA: TGTGCCAGCAGCTTATCTCGGACCTATGGCTACACCTTC
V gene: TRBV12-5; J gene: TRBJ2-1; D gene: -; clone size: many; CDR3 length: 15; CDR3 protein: CASGLGGSQRDEQFF; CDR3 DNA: TGTGCTAGTGGTTTGGGCGGTTCCCAGCGCGATGAGCAGTTCTTC
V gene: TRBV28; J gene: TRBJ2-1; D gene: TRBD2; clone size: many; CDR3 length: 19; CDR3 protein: CASSFPSGTPQEVYNEQFF; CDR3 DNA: TGTGCCAGCAGTTTTCCTAGCGGGACCCCCCAGGAAGTCTACAATGAGCAGTTCTTC
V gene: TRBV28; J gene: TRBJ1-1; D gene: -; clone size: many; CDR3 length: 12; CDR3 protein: CASRAGNTEAFF; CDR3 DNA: TGTGCCAGCAGGGCGGGGAACACTGAAGCTTTCTTT
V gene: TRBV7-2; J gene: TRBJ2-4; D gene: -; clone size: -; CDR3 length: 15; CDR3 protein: CASSLGAGFGNIQYF; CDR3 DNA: TGTGCCAGCAGCTTAGGGGCGGGGTTCGGAAACATTCAGTACTTC
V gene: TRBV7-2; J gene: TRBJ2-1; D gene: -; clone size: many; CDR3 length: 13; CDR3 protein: CASSSHTSDRRFF; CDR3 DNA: TGTGCCAGCAGCTCCCACACATCGGACCGGAGGTTCTTC
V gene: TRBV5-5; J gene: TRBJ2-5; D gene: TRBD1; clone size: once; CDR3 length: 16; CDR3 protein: CASSCGLPGQQETQYF; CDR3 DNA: TGTGCCAGCAGCTGCGGGCTTCCGGGACAGCAAGAGACCCAGTACTTC
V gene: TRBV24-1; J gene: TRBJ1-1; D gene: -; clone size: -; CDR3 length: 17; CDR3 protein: CATSDTTGKRIGTEAFF; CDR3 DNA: TGTGCCACCAGTGATACTACAGGGAAGAGGATTGGCACTGAAGCTTTCTTT
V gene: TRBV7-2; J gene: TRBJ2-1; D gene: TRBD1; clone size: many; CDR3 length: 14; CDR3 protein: CASSPRTGTNEQFF; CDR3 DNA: TGTGCCAGCAGCCCCCGGACAGGGACCAATGAGCAGTTCTTC
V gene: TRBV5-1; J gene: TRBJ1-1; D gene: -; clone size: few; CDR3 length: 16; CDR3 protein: CASKKQSRLMNTEAFF; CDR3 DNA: TGCGCCAGCAAAAAACAGAGTCGGTTAATGAACACTGAAGCTTTCTTT
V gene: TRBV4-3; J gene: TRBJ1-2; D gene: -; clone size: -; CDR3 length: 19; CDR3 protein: CASSQDVKGTRTMTIGNTF; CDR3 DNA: TGCGCCAGCAGCCAAGATGTGAAAGGGACCCGAACTATGACTATTGGCAACACCTTC
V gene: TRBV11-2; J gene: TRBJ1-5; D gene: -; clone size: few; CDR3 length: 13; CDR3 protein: CASSRNTDQPQHF; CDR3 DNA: TGTGCCAGCAGCCGAAACACAGATCAGCCCCAGCATTTT
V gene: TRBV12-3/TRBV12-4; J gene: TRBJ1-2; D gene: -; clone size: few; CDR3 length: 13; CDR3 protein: CASRTGGNYGYTF; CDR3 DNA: TGTGCCAGCAGAACAGGCGGTAACTATGGCTACACCTTC
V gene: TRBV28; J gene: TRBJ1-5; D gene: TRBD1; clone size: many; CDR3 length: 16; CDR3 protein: CASSPHTGAGNQPQHF; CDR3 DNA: TGTGCCAGCAGTCCCCACACAGGGGCGGGAAATCAGCCCCAGCATTTT
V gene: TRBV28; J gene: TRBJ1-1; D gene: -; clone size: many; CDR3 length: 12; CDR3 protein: CASSLWDTEAFF; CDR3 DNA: TGTGCCAGCAGCCTGTGGGACACTGAAGCTTTCTTT
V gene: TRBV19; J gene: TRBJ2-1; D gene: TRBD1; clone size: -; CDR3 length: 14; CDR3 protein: CASTPGQGRNEQFF; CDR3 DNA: TGTGCCAGTACCCCCGGACAGGGGCGCAATGAGCAGTTCTTC
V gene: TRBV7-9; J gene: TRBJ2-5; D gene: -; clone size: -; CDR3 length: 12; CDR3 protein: CASSQFQETQYF; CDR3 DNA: TGTGCCAGCAGCCAATTCCAAGAGACCCAGTACTTC
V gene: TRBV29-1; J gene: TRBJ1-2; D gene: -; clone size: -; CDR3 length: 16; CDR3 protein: CSVEDERWGGFDGYTF; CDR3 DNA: TGCAGCGTTGAAGACGAAAGATGGGGGGGCTTCGATGGCTACACCTTC
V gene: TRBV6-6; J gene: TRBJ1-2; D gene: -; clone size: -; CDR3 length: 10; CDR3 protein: CATGGSGYTF; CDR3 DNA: TGTGCCACCGGGGGTTCTGGCTACACCTTC
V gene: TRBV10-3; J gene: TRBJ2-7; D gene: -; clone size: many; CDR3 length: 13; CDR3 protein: CAISDHSSYEQYF; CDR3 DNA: TGTGCCATCAGTGATCACAGCTCCTACGAGCAGTACTTC
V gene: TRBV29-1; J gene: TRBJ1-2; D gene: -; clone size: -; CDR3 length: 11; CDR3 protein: CSVSIDYGYTF; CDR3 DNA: TGCAGCGTCTCTATAGACTATGGCTACACCTTC
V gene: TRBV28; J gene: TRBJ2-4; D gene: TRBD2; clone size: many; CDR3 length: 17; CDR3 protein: CASSTRTSGSAKNIQYF; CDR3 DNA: TGTGCCAGCAGTACAAGGACTAGCGGGAGTGCCAAAAACATTCAGTACTTC
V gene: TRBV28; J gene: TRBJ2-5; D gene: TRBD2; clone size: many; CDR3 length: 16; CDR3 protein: CASSLLAGATQETQYF; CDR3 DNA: TGTGCCAGCAGTTTGTTAGCGGGAGCCACCCAAGAGACCCAGTACTTC
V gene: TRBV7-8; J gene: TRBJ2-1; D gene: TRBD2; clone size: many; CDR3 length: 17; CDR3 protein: CASSGGLAGDFYNEQFF; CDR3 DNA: TGTGCCAGCAGCGGTGGACTAGCGGGAGATTTCTACAATGAGCAGTTCTTC
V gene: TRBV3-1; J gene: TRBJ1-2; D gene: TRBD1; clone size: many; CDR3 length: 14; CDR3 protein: CASSLRQGGYGYTF; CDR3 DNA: TGTGCCAGCAGTCTCCGACAGGGAGGGTATGGCTACACCTTC
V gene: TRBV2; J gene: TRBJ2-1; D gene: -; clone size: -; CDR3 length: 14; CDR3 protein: CASSEQGPTDEQFF; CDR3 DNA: TGTGCCAGCAGTGAACAAGGACCTACGGATGAGCAGTTCTTC
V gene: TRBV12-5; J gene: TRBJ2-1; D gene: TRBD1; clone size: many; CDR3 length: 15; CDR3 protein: CASGPGQGSKGEQFF; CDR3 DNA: TGTGCTAGTGGTCCGGGACAGGGGTCTAAGGGTGAGCAGTTCTTC
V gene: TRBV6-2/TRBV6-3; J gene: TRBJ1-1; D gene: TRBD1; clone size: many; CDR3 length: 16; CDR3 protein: CASSCGQECVDTEAFF; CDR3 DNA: TGTGCCAGCAGTTGCGGACAGGAGTGTGTCGACACTGAAGCTTTCTTT
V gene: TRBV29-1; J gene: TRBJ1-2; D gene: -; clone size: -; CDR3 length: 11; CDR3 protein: CSVDLNYGYTF; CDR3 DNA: TGCAGCGTCGATCTTAACTATGGCTACACCTTC
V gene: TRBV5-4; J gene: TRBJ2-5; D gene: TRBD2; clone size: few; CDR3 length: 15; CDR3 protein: CASKRNGGAQETQYF; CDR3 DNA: TGTGCCAGTAAGAGAAACGGGGGGGCCCAAGAGACCCAGTACTTC
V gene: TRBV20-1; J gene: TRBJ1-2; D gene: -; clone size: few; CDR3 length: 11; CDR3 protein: CSANRGYGYTF; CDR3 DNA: TGCAGTGCTAACCGAGGCTATGGCTACACCTTC
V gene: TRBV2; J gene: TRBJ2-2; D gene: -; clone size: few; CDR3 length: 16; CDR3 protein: CASRMNGGIGTGELFF; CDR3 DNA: TGTGCCAGCAGGATGAATGGAGGGATCGGCACCGGGGAGCTGTTTTTT
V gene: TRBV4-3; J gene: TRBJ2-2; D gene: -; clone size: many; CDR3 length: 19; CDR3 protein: CASSQFTRGLKGHTGELFF; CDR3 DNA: TGCGCCAGCAGCCAATTCACGCGTGGCCTCAAGGGACACACCGGGGAGCTGTTTTTT
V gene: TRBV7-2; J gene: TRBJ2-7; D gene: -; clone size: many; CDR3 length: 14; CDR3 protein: CASSQLGASYEQYF; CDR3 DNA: TGTGCCAGCAGCCAGCTCGGGGCCTCCTACGAGCAGTACTTC
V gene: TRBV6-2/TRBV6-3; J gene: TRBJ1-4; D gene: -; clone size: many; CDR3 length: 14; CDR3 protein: CASSYGNGNEKLFF; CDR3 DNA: TGTGCCAGCAGTTACGGCAACGGGAATGAAAAACTGTTTTTT
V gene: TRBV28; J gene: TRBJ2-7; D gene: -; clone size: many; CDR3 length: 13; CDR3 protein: CASSHEPGTPRYF; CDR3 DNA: TGTGCCAGCAGTCACGAACCAGGGACACCTCGGTACTTC
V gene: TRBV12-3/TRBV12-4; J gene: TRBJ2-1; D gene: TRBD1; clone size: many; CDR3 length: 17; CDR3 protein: CASRKTLRQGAYNEQFF; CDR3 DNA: TGTGCCAGCAGGAAGACTCTACGACAGGGAGCCTACAATGAGCAGTTCTTC